The sequence of this T cell receptor beta chain was determined in a study of T cell repertoires in aging, cancer and after chemotherapy. Overall study findings and caveats: Loss of evenness, beyond lost richness, contributed to age-related TCR diversity decline in cancer patients.

Concerning this clonotype itself: Its antigen is not known.

TRB rearrangements spanning V, D and J were amplified using mixed TRB-A/B primers. MiXCR, run by TCRdb on the multiplex PCR reads, gives a single entry per CDR3 protein. The data hold 5,000 to 8,000 distinct CDR3 sequences, with 27% observed a single time. Amplification of TCR beta used genomic DNA extracted from peripheral blood. Looked up from germline, CDR1 is MNHEY and CDR2 is SMNVEV (reference sequence). With 3 bases clipped from V and 1 base from J, the junction kept 6 bases outside the gene matches. The CDR3 covers 16 residues. Material: blood. V is TRBV27 and J is TRBJ2-3; 8 bases are shared with TRBD2. The origin of this receptor is a human donor in good health. The CDR3 DNA is TGTGCCAGCAGTTTTCGCCGGGAGGGCGGCACAGATACGCAGTATTTT. It encodes CASSFRREGGTDTQYF.